A single T cell receptor (beta chain) is shown here with its context. The authors' processing: Estimates of nucleated cell counts were drawn from the amplification of reference gene primers. Clones were sequenced by immunoSEQ multiplex PCR, and TCRdb holds only the in-frame ones, with some missing. V and J calls and clone size are as listed in that table; D and trimming were resolved from the DNA. The sample shows some 260,000 clones, approximately 88% of them seen only once. The sample originates from a study of blood T cell repertoires in COVID-19. On the study more broadly: T cells, B-cell-depleted T cells, or PBMCs provided the cDNA or gDNA that served as material.

V lost 6 bases, J lost 4 bases, and 16 bases lay in between. Germline CDR1 SNHLY, CDR2 FYNNEI. The CDR3 covers 16 residues. This clonotype was sampled from a woman aged 25 to 39 with COVID-19, enrolled during active disease. The chain employs TRBV2 and TRBJ2-6; D may be TRBD1 (6 bases). Sample: peripheral blood. For the CDR3, the DNA is TGTGCCAGCAGGGCACCAGGGGCTAGCGGGGCCAACGTCCTGACTTTC. Amino acid sequence: CASRAPGASGANVLTF.